The 32 T cell receptor beta chains listed next were all sequenced from one sample in a study of human T cells and chemical hapten exposure. One entry per CDR3 protein results from TCRdb running MiXCR on the RACE reads. The data show 40,000 to 60,000 distinct CDR3 sequences, about 9% seen once. Specified time point: patch test 1, 2 weeks after DPC sensitization. The treatment is: therapeutic diphenylcyclopropenone sensitization with weekly scalp DPC. The specimen was whole blood, collected in connection with sensitization to the hapten diphenylcyclopropenone (DPC). Receptor source: a woman in her fifties or sixties with alopecia areata. Some clones in this sample may be carry-over from other donors' samples.

This clonotype showed up just a few times. V usage is TRBV12-3 or TRBV12-4 and J usage is TRBJ2-3, with D tentatively TRBD1 or TRBD2 (6 bases each). This CDR3 has 14 amino acids. The V and J ends lost 7 bases and 1 base respectively, with 12 bases between them. Written as DNA, the CDR3 is TGTGCCAGCAACGAGAGGGGGGGCACAGATACGCAGTATTTT. Protein sequence: CASNERGGTDTQYF.

Notes on this clonotype: This may be a read error: a much more frequent sequence differs by one nucleotide. This CDR3 fails to terminate in the conserved phenylalanine or tryptophan, so it likely reflects a read error. The V and J genes are TRBV18 and TRBJ2-7, with D perhaps matching TRBD1 or TRBD2 (6 bases each). This CDR3 contains 16 residues. Germline-derived CDR1 and CDR2 are KGHSH and LQKENI. Trimming left V 1 base short and J 6 bases short, with 19 bases between. The CDR3 region has the DNA TGTGCCAGCTCACCACGAACGGGGACAATGGAGGGCGAGCAGTACATC. The encoded protein is CASSPRTGTMEGEQYI.

This clonotype was counted at least ten times. This chain connects TRBV20-1 to TRBJ2-1; 13 bases are shared with TRBD2. The CDR3 has 13 amino acids. The trim removed 6 bases at V and 10 bases at J, leaving 6 bases unmatched. Per germline, CDR1 DFQATT and CDR2 SNEGSKA (reference sequence). This chain's CDR3 is CSAGLAGVREQFF. In nucleotides, the CDR3 is TGCAGTGCCGGACTAGCGGGAGTACGCGAGCAGTTCTTC.

This clonotype has at least ten counts. V is TRBV27 and J is TRBJ1-5, with D tentatively TRBD1 (5 bases). The V gene lost 0 bases and the J gene lost 0 bases, with 6 bases spanning the gap. This CDR3 spans 15 amino acids. CDR1 is MNHEY and CDR2 is SMNVEV in the germline V gene (reference sequence). The CDR3 nucleotides are TGTGCCAGCAGTTTATCAGGGGCTAGCAATCAGCCCCAGCATTTT. Translated: CASSLSGASNQPQHF.

This clonotype has ten or more counts. The CDR3: CASSPWGGVNQPQHF. The CDR3 coding sequence is TGTGCCAGCTCCCCATGGGGGGGGGTCAATCAGCCCCAGCATTTT. The rearrangement uses TRBV18 and TRBJ1-5; D might be TRBD1 (5 bases). Trimming took 6 bases from V and 3 from J, leaving 15 bases between them. Germline CDR1 and CDR2: KGHSH and LQKENI. The CDR3 runs to 15 residues.

V and J are TRBV24-1 and TRBJ2-6; D is uncertain. The CDR3 sequence is 16 residues long. Trimming removed 4 bases at V and 4 bases at J, with 13 bases between. Germline V gene lookup returns CDR1 KGHDR and CDR2 SFDVKD. CDR3 in DNA: TGTGCCACCAGTGACAATGGTGGCGTCGGGGCCAACGTCCTGACTTTC. This encodes CATSDNGGVGANVLTF.

This clonotype was seen at least ten times. The chain uses TRBV5-8 and TRBJ1-5, with 7 bases that match TRBD1. Germline lookup yields CDR1 SGHTS and CDR2 YDEGEE. V shed 5 bases, J shed 0 bases, and the junction held 8 bases outside the gene matches. The length of the CDR3 is 16 residues. CDR3 in amino acids: CASSADRAYSNQPQHF. CDR3 in DNA: TGTGCCAGCAGTGCTGACAGGGCCTATAGCAATCAGCCCCAGCATTTT.

This clonotype was observed a few times. The J gene is TRBJ2-3, the V gene TRBV30, with D possibly being TRBD1 (5 bases). Looked up from germline, CDR1 is GTSNPN and CDR2 is SVGIG (reference sequence). Trimming left V 3 bases short and J 8 bases short, with 9 bases between. CDR3 size: 11 residues. CDR3 nucleotides: TGTGCCTGGAGCCGGACAACTACGCAGTATTTT. It encodes CAWSRTTTQYF. Full variable domain (outside the CDR3, taken from reference TRBV30 and TRBJ2-3): SQTIHQWPATLVQPVGSPLSLECTVEGTSNPNLYWYRQAAGRGLQLLFYSVGIGQISSEVPQNLSASRPQDRQFILSSKKLLLSDSGFYLCAWSRTTTQYFGPGTRLTVL.

This clonotype was counted between two and nine times. This chain connects TRBV28 to TRBJ2-7; TRBD2 agrees at 7 bases. V lost 4 bases and J lost 4; bases outside the gene matches: 1. This CDR3 contains 12 residues. CDR1 and CDR2 (germline): MDHEN, SYDVKM. CDR3 protein: CASSSRGYEQYF. In DNA, the CDR3 is TGTGCCAGCAGTTCGCGGGGGTACGAGCAGTACTTC.

As concerns this clonotype: Being one base from a much bigger clone, this may be a read error. The chain couples TRBV7-9 to TRBJ1-1, with 9 positions matching TRBD1. CDR3 length: 13 residues. Germline lookup yields CDR1 SEHNR and CDR2 FQNEAQ (reference sequence). Germline trimming cut 3 bases from V and 11 bases from J; bases unmatched to any gene: 7. The CDR3 DNA is TGTGCCAGCAGCTTCCAGACAGGGGGAGACGCTTTCTTT. Its translation is CASSFQTGGDAFF. Based on the CDR3 plus reference TRBV7-9 and TRBJ1-1, the full variable domain is DTGVSQNPRHKITKRGQNVTFRCDPISEHNRLYWYRQTLGQGPEFLTYFQNEAQLEKSRLLSDRFSAERPKGSFSTLEIQRTEQGDSAMYLCASSFQTGGDAFFGQGTRLTVV.

This clonotype was counted a few times. This chain connects TRBV20-1 to TRBJ1-1, with D possibly TRBD1 on 6 matching bases. The CDR3 is 12 residues long. V dropped 6 bases and J dropped 4 bases, with 12 bases sitting between them. Looked up from germline, CDR1 is DFQATT and CDR2 is SNEGSKA (reference sequence). CDR3 region: CSAHRALTEAFF. CDR3 in DNA: TGCAGTGCCCACAGGGCCCTCACTGAAGCTTTCTTT.

This clonotype was seen a handful of times. This rearrangement joins TRBV7-2 to TRBJ2-1, with 7 bases identical to TRBD2. Trimming took 2 bases from V and 12 from J; bases not matched to a gene: 7. Per the germline V gene, CDR1 is SGHTA and CDR2 is FQGNSA. The CDR3 has 13 residues. This CDR3 reads CASSLTHGGGQFF. CDR3 DNA sequence: TGTGCCAGCAGCTTAACCCACGGCGGGGGGCAGTTCTTC.

The sample holds many counts of this clonotype. This sequence joins TRBV27 and TRBJ2-2; weak D call: TRBD2 (6 bases). Germline V gene sequence: CDR1 MNHEY, CDR2 SMNVEV (reference sequence). Trimming cost V 5 bases and J 5 bases, with 15 bases left between them. The CDR3 contains 15 residues. The CDR3 loop reads CASSTRPGGTGELFF. CDR3 nucleotide sequence: TGTGCCAGCAGTACCCGCCCCGGGGGAACCGGGGAGCTGTTTTTT.

This clonotype was picked up many times. V is TRBV28 and J is TRBJ1-6, with a possible D match to TRBD1 (5 bases). Germline V CDR1 and CDR2: MDHEN, SYDVKM. The CDR3 extends over 16 amino acids. V was trimmed by 2 bases and J by 10 bases, leaving 18 bases between them. The CDR3 nucleotides read TGTGCCAGCAGTTTAGCACGGACAAGCAATCCCTCACCCCTCCACTTT. Its protein is CASSLARTSNPSPLHF.

Only a few counts were recorded for this clonotype. V and J are TRBV29-1 and TRBJ2-2, with D possibly being TRBD2 (6 bases). Trimming stripped 5 bases from V and 10 bases from J, with 20 bases between. Germline loops: CDR1 SQVTM, CDR2 ANQGSEA. The CDR3 sequence is 14 residues long. CDR3 nucleotides: TGCAGCGTTCGACCGGGACTCCCCGGGGAGGAGCTGTTTTTT. Encoded protein: CSVRPGLPGEELFF.

This clonotype has ten or more counts. This chain joins TRBV5-6 and TRBJ2-1; 10 nucleotides match TRBD2. The CDR3 contains 12 residues. Trimming removed 4 bases from V and 15 bases from J; junction bases left unmatched: 7. From germline, CDR1 is SGHDT and CDR2 YYEEEE. CDR3 amino acids: CASSLLAGSRFF. Written as DNA, the CDR3 is TGTGCCAGCAGCCTACTAGCGGGAAGTCGGTTCTTC.

Ten or more counts support this clonotype. The J gene is TRBJ2-1, the V gene TRBV18; 16 bases match TRBD2. CDR3 length: 17 amino acids. V shed 3 bases, J shed 6 bases, and the junction held 5 bases outside the gene matches. Germline CDR1 is KGHSH and CDR2 is LQKENI. The CDR3 here is CASSPGTSGRAPNEQFF. The DNA for the CDR3 is TGTGCCAGCTCACCCGGGACTAGCGGGAGGGCCCCCAATGAGCAGTTCTTC.

This clonotype was counted at least ten times. V usage is TRBV12-5 and J usage is TRBJ2-7; unclear D gene. CDR3 size: 14 residues. V was pared by 2 bases and J by 6 bases, with 14 bases between. CDR1 is LGHNT and CDR2 is FRNRAP in the germline V gene. This CDR3 is CASGLSAVLTEQYF. CDR3 bases: TGTGCTAGTGGTTTGTCGGCTGTCCTCACCGAGCAGTACTTC.

The chain uses TRBV11-2 and TRBJ2-1; D tentatively reads TRBD1 or TRBD2 (5 bases each). The CDR3 consists of 12 residues. V lost 8 bases and J 8 bases, leaving 13 bases between the germline ends. Germline V gene data show CDR1 as SGHAT and CDR2 as FQNNGV. The CDR3 DNA reads as TGTGCCAGCTCCCCTGAGGGGTATGAGCAGTTCTTC. Translating it yields CASSPEGYEQFF. The full variable domain, with the rest looked up from reference TRBV11-2 and TRBJ2-1, is EAGVAQSPRYKIIEKRQSVAFWCNPISGHATLYWYQQILGQGPKLLIQFQNNGVVDDSQLPKDRFSAERLKGVDSTLKIQPAKLEDSAVYLCASSPEGYEQFFGPGTRLTVL.

In this sample, this clonotype turned up many times. The V gene is TRBV27, the J gene TRBJ2-3, with D maybe TRBD1 (5 bases). V was clipped by 3 bases and J by 0 bases, with 16 bases between them. Germline loops: CDR1 MNHEY, CDR2 SMNVEV (reference sequence). The CDR3 has 17 amino acids. This chain's CDR3 is CASSFQPTVPSTDTQYF. CDR3 DNA sequence: TGTGCCAGCAGTTTCCAGCCGACAGTCCCTAGCACAGATACGCAGTATTTT.

This clonotype was seen many times. The V call is TRBV7-9, the J call TRBJ2-7, with 7 bases that match TRBD2. V was pared by 5 bases and J by 2 bases, with 12 bases of the junction left unmatched. The CDR3 spans 16 residues. CDR1 is SEHNR and CDR2 is FQNEAQ in the germline V gene (reference sequence). Here the CDR3 DNA reads TGTGCCAGCAGCCTGTCGAGGGGAGGGAACGCCTACGAGCAGTACTTC. This encodes CASSLSRGGNAYEQYF.

This clonotype appeared many times. The rearrangement links TRBV29-1 to TRBJ2-6; weak D call: TRBD1 (5 bases). This CDR3 contains 15 residues. Trimming removed 7 bases from V and 1 base from J, with 14 bases in between. Looked up from germline, CDR1 is SQVTM and CDR2 is ANQGSEA. The CDR3 loop reads CSADLTVSGANVLTF. DNA of the CDR3: TGCAGCGCTGACCTGACAGTGTCTGGGGCCAACGTCCTGACTTTC.

This clonotype was seen more than once but under ten times. DNA for the CDR3: TGTGCCAGCAGTTTATTCGACGGCTACGAGCAGTACTTC. This encodes CASSLFDGYEQYF. The chain carries TRBV27 and TRBJ2-7; D unresolved. This CDR3 comprises 13 residues. Germline lookup yields CDR1 MNHEY and CDR2 SMNVEV (reference sequence). The germline V and J ends were trimmed by 1 base and 3 bases, with 7 bases remaining between them.

This clonotype has a count of ten or more. The rearrangement joins TRBV4-1 to TRBJ1-5; 9 nucleotides agree with TRBD1. The CDR3 totals 16 residues. Germline V gene data show CDR1 as MGHRA and CDR2 as YSYEKL. The J segment lost 6 bases and the V segment lost 3 bases, leaving 9 bases of the junction unmatched. The CDR3 sequence: CASSQTGGGPGQPQHF. CDR3 in DNA: TGCGCCAGCAGCCAGACAGGGGGGGGACCGGGTCAGCCCCAGCATTTT.

This clonotype was observed many times. The chain uses TRBV18 and TRBJ1-1; no firm D call. This CDR3 is built from 13 residues. Germline V lookup: CDR1 KGHSH, CDR2 LQKENI. V lost 5 bases, J lost 5 bases, and 12 bases lay in between. Here the CDR3 DNA reads TGTGCCAGCTCAAGAGAGGGAGTGACTGAAGCTTTCTTT. Translation gives CASSREGVTEAFF.

In this sample, this clonotype turned up many times. The V and J genes are TRBV20-1 and TRBJ2-3; possibly TRBD1 or TRBD2 for D (6 bases each). CDR3 size: 16 residues. The ends were cut back, 1 base at V and 3 bases at J, with 17 bases in the middle. Germline CDR1 is DFQATT and CDR2 is SNEGSKA (reference sequence). CDR3 amino acids: CSARVGGGRRTDTQYF. CDR3 DNA sequence: TGCAGTGCTAGAGTCGGAGGGGGTCGTAGAACAGATACGCAGTATTTT.

The sample holds many counts of this clonotype. The gene calls are TRBV15 and TRBJ2-7, with D perhaps TRBD1 (6 bases). The germline V gene encodes CDR1 LNHNV and CDR2 YYDKDF (reference sequence). The CDR3 has 15 residues. Between the trimmed V and J ends, which lost 0 bases and 4 bases, there was a span of 13 bases. For the CDR3, the DNA is TGTGCCACCAGCAGAGATCCGGGGCAGGGGTACGAGCAGTACTTC. Protein product: CATSRDPGQGYEQYF.

This clonotype was counted ten times or more. V and J are TRBV7-6 and TRBJ2-1; D uncertain. This CDR3 comprises 15 residues. Germline CDR1 is SGHVS and CDR2 is FNYEAQ. With 1 base removed from V and 7 bases from J, the gap between germline ends came to 14 bases. CDR3 DNA: TGTGCCAGCAGCTTAGGGTTGACTCCCGAGAATGAGCAGTTCTTC. It yields the protein CASSLGLTPENEQFF.

This clonotype was picked up many times. V is TRBV30 and J is TRBJ2-1, with 11 bases that match TRBD2. After removal of 0 bases from V and 6 bases from J, the junction contained 4 bases not matched to a gene. Looked up from germline, CDR1 is GTSNPN and CDR2 is SVGIG (reference sequence). CDR3 length: 15 residues. The CDR3 DNA reads as TGTGCCTGGAGTGTACTAGCGGGAGTTAGCAATGAGCAGTTCTTC. Translation: CAWSVLAGVSNEQFF. Variable domain in full (rest from reference TRBV30 and TRBJ2-1): SQTIHQWPATLVQPVGSPLSLECTVEGTSNPNLYWYRQAAGRGLQLLFYSVGIGQISSEVPQNLSASRPQDRQFILSSKKLLLSDSGFYLCAWSVLAGVSNEQFFGPGTRLTVL.

This clonotype occurred many times. This sequence joins TRBV6-2 or TRBV6-3 and TRBJ2-1; 8 bases map to TRBD1. The V segment lost 4 bases and the J segment 8 bases; nucleotides outside the gene matches: 16. CDR3 size: 17 residues. The V gene's germline CDR1 is MNHEY and CDR2 SVGEGT. The CDR3 protein is CASSSRRTGKGVDEQFF. CDR3 DNA sequence: TGTGCCAGCAGTTCCAGGCGGACAGGGAAAGGGGTAGATGAGCAGTTCTTC.

J is TRBJ1-1 and V is TRBV29-1; D is uncertain. There are 12 residues in the CDR3. Germline loops: CDR1 SQVTM, CDR2 ANQGSEA. The V gene lost 3 bases and the J gene lost 8 bases, with 13 bases spanning the gap. CDR3 nucleotide sequence: TGCAGCGTTGACCCCAATAACTCCGAAGCTTTCTTT. This sequence encodes CSVDPNNSEAFF.

CDR3 in DNA: TGCAGCGTTGTAGCCGGGGACTCCAGCTACACCTTC. The encoded protein is CSVVAGDSSYTF. The gene calls are TRBV29-1 and TRBJ1-2, with a possible D match to TRBD1 (5 bases). Trimming shortened V by 4 bases and J by 9 bases, and 15 bases separated the two germline ends. The CDR3 spans 12 residues. Germline V lookup: CDR1 SQVTM, CDR2 ANQGSEA.